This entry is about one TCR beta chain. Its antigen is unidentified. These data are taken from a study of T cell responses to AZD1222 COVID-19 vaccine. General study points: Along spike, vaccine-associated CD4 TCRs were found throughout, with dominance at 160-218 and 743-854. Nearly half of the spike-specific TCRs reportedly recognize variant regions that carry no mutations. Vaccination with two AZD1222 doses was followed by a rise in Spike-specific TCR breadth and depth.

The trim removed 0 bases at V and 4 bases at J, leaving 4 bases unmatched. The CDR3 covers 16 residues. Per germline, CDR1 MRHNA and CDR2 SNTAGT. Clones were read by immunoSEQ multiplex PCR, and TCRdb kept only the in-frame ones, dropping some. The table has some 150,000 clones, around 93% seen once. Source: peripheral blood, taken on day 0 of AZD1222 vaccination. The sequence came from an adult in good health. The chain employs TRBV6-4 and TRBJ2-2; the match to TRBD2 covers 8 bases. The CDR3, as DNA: TGTGCCAGCAGTGACTCGGTTAGCGGGGTCACCGGGGAGCTGTTTTTT. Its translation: CASSDSVSGVTGELFF.